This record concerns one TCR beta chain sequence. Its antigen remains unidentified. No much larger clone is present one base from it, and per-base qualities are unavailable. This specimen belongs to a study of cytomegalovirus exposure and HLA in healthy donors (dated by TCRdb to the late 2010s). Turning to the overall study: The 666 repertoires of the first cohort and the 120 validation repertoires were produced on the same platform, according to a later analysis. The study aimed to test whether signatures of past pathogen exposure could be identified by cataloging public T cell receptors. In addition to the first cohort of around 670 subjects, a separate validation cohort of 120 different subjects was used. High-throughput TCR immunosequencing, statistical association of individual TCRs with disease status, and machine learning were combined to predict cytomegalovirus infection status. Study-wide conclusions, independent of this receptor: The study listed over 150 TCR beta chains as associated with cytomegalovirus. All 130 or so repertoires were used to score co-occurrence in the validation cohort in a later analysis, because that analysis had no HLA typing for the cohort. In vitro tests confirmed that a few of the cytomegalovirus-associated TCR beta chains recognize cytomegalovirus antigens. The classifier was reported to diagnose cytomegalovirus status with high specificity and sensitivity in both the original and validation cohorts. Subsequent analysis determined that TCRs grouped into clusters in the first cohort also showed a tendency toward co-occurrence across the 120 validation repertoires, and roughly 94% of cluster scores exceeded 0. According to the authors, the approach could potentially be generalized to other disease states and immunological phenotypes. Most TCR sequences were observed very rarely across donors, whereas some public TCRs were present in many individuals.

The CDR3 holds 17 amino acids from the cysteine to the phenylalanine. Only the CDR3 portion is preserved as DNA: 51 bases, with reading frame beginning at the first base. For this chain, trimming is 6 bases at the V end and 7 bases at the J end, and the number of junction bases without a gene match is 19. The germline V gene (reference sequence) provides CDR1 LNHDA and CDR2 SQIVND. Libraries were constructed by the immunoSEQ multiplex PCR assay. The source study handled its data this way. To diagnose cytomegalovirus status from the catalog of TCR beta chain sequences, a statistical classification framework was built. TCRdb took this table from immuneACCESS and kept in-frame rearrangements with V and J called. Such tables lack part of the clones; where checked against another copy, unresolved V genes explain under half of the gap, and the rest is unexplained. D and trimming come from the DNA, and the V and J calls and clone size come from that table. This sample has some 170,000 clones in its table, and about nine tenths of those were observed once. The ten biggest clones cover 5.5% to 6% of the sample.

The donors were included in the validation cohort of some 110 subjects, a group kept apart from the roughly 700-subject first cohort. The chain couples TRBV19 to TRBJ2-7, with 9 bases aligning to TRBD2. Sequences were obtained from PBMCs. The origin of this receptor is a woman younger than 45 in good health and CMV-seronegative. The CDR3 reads CASSNIRLAGDFEEQYF. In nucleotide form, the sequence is TGTGCCAGTAGCAACATTCGATTAGCGGGAGATTTTGAAGAGCAGTACTTC.